These 9 T cell receptor beta chains originate from one sample sequenced in a study of blood T cell repertoires in COVID-19. Only in-frame clones appear in the TCRdb table, and some are missing; sequencing was by immunoSEQ multiplex PCR. This table holds about 200,000 clones, over 75% found once. The sample consisted of peripheral blood. Receptors were obtained from a woman at least 80 years old with acute or convalescent COVID-19.

The chain has TRBV12-3 or TRBV12-4 and TRBJ1-6; maybe TRBD1 (5 bases). CDR3 length: 13 residues. V was cut by 8 bases and J by 5 bases, with 10 bases left in between. The CDR3 DNA follows: TGTGCCAGCCGAGGGGAGGATAATTCACCCCTCCACTTT. Translation: CASRGEDNSPLHF.

V and J are TRBV7-9 and TRBJ1-2, with TRBD1 identical over 7 bases. CDR3 size: 17 residues. The V segment lost 0 bases and the J segment 0 bases; nucleotides outside the gene matches: 7. Germline loops: CDR1 SEHNR, CDR2 FQNEAQ (reference sequence). This CDR3 reads CASSLAGTENSNYGYTF. The CDR3 coding sequence is TGTGCCAGCAGCTTAGCCGGGACAGAAAACTCTAACTATGGCTACACCTTC.

This clone was counted between two and nine times. This chain uses TRBV5-5 with TRBJ1-6, with D possibly being TRBD1 (5 bases). This CDR3 comprises 16 residues. Germline-derived CDR1 and CDR2 are SGHKS and YYEKEE (reference sequence). Trimming took off 0 bases at V and 8 bases at J, with 15 bases between the two ends. The CDR3, as DNA: TGTGCCAGCAGCTTGGTCGGAGGGGTCGGAGATTCACCCCTCCACTTT. Amino acids: CASSLVGGVGDSPLHF.

The rearrangement links TRBV5-4 to TRBJ2-2; 8 positions agree with TRBD2. CDR1 is SGHNT, CDR2 YYREEE, per germline (reference sequence). V shed 4 bases, J shed 3 bases, and the junction held 8 bases outside the gene matches. The CDR3 has 16 residues. The CDR3 protein is CASSHPTSGYTGELFF. The CDR3 DNA sequence: TGTGCCAGCAGCCATCCAACTAGCGGATACACCGGGGAGCTGTTTTTT.

This rearrangement joins TRBV5-6 to TRBJ1-1; 8 nucleotides line up with TRBD1. CDR3 size: 14 residues. The germline V gene encodes CDR1 SGHDT and CDR2 YYEEEE. J gave up 8 bases and V 4 bases, and 10 bases lay outside the gene matches. This CDR3 is CASSARTGSGEAFF. CDR3 coding DNA: TGTGCCAGCAGCGCCAGGACAGGGTCTGGAGAAGCTTTCTTT. Combining the CDR3 with reference TRBV5-6 and TRBJ1-1 gives the whole variable domain DAGVTQSPTHLIKTRGQQVTLRCSPKSGHDTVSWYQQALGQGPQFIFQYYEEEERQRGNFPDRFSGHQFPNYSSELNVNALLLGDSALYLCASSARTGSGEAFFGQGTRLTVV.

V is TRBV19 and J is TRBJ1-5, with a tentative D call TRBD1 (6 bases). Germline loops: CDR1 LNHDA, CDR2 SQIVND (reference sequence). V lost 5 bases, J lost 5 bases, and 10 bases lay in between. CDR3 length: 13 amino acids. The CDR3 reads CASSWSGDQPQHF. In DNA, the CDR3 is TGTGCCAGTAGTTGGTCAGGGGATCAGCCCCAGCATTTT.

This chain links TRBV29-1 with TRBJ2-5; the D gene is possibly TRBD2 (6 bases). V lost 3 bases and J lost 5, with 16 bases in between. The CDR3 sequence is 14 residues long. The V gene's germline CDR1 is SQVTM and CDR2 ANQGSEA. This chain's CDR3 is CSVDMTGAQETQYF. The DNA of the CDR3 is TGCAGCGTTGATATGACGGGAGCTCAGGAGACCCAGTACTTC.

The chain employs TRBV10-3 and TRBJ1-1, with a possible D match to TRBD1 (5 bases). The germline V gene has CDR1 ENHRY and CDR2 SYGVKD. CDR3 length: 13 residues. V was clipped by 0 bases and J by 8 bases, with 10 bases between them. CDR3 DNA: TGTGCCATCAGTGAGTCGGCGGGGGAGGAAGCTTTCTTT. Translated: CAISESAGEEAFF.

In this sample, this clone turned up once. CDR3 loop: CASSLDERRTAKYTGELFF. CDR3 nucleotides: TGCGCCAGCAGCTTGGACGAGAGAAGGACTGCTAAATACACCGGGGAGCTGTTTTTT. This sequence joins TRBV5-1 and TRBJ2-2; D may be TRBD2 (5 bases). V shed 0 bases and J shed 3 bases, with 21 bases lying between them. Germline V gene lookup returns CDR1 SGHRS and CDR2 YFSETQ. This CDR3 comprises 19 residues.